This entry features one T cell receptor (beta chain) sequence. The source of the sample is a study of T cell changes during pregnancy in multiple sclerosis. Produced via immunoSEQ multiplex PCR; TCRdb's table is partial and in-frame only. Of tens of thousands of clones in the sample, about 94% were seen once. The junction had 9 bases not matched to a gene; V was cut back by 10 bases and J by 4 bases. The CDR3 runs to 15 residues. CDR1 is MNHEY and CDR2 is SMNVEV in the germline V gene (reference sequence). This clonotype originated in a female donor with multiple sclerosis, enrolled in a pregnancy study. The sequencing here drew on peripheral blood, taken in the third trimester of pregnancy. This chain uses TRBV27 with TRBJ2-6; 8 positions agree with TRBD1. The CDR3 DNA reads as TGTGCCACCAGGGGGCGCGGTCCAGGGGCCAACGTCCTGACTTTC. Protein product: CATRGRGPGANVLTF.